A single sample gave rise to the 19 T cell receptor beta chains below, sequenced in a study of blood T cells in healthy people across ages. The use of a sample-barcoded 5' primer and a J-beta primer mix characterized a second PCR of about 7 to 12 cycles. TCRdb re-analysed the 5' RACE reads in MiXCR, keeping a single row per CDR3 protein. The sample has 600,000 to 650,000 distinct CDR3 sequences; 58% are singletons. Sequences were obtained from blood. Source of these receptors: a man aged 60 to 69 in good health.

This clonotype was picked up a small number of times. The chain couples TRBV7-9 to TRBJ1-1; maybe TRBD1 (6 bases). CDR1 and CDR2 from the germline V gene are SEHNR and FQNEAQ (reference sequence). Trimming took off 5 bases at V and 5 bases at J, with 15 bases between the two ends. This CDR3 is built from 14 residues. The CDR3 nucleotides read TGTGCCAGCAGCCAGGACAGTGCGGGGACTGAAGCTTTCTTT. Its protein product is CASSQDSAGTEAFF.

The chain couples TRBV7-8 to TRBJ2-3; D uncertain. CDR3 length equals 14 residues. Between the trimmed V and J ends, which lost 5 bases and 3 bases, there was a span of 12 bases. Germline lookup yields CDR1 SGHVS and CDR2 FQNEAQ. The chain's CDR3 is CASSPGFGTDTQYF. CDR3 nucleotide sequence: TGTGCCAGCAGCCCCGGTTTTGGAACAGATACGCAGTATTTT. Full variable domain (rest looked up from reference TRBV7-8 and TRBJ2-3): GAGVSQSPRYKVAKRGQDVALRCDPISGHVSLFWYQQALGQGPEFLTYFQNEAQLDKSGLPSDRFFAERPEGSVSTLKIQRTQQEDSAVYLCASSPGFGTDTQYFGPGTRLTVL.

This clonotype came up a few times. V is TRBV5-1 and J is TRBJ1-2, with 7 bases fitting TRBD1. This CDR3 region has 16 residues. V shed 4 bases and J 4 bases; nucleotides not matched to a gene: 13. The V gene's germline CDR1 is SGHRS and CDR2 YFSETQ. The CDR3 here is CASSIGTGQSLYGYTF. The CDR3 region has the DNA TGCGCCAGCAGCATAGGAACGGGACAGTCCCTCTATGGCTACACCTTC.

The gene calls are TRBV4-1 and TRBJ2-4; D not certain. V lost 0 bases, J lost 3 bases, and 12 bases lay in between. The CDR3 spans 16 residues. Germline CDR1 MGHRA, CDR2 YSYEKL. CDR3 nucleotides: TGCGCCAGCAGCCAAGACTCGGGTCAAGGCAAAAACATTCAGTACTTC. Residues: CASSQDSGQGKNIQYF.

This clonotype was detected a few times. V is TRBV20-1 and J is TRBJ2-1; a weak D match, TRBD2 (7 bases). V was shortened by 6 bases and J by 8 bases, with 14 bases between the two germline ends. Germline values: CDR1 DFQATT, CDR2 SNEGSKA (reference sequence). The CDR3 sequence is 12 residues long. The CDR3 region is CSATGGVYEQFF. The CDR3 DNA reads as TGCAGTGCGACGGGGGGCGTGTATGAGCAGTTCTTC.

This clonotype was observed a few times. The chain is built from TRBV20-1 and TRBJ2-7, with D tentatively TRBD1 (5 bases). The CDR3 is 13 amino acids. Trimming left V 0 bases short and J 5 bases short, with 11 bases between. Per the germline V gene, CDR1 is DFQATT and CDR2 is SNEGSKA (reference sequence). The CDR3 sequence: CSARDPRVNEQYF. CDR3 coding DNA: TGCAGTGCTAGAGACCCCAGGGTGAACGAGCAGTACTTC.

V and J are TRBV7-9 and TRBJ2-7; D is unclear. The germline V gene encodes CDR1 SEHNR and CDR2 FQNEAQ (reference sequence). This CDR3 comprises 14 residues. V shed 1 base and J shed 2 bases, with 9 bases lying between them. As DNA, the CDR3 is TGTGCCAGCAGCTTAGGGGCCCCTGCCTACGAGCAGTACTTC. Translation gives CASSLGAPAYEQYF.

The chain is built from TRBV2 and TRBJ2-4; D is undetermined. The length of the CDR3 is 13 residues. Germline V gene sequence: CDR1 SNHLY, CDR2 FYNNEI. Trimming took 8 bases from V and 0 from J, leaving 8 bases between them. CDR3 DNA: TGTGCCAGCCGGGTCCTAGCCAAAAACATTCAGTACTTC. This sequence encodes CASRVLAKNIQYF.

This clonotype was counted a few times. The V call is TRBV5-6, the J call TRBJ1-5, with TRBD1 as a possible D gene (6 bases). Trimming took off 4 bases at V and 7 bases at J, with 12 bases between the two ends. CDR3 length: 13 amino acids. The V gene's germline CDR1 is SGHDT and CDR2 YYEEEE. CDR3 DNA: TGTGCCAGCAGCACAGGGAAGGGACAGCCCCAGCATTTT. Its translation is CASSTGKGQPQHF.

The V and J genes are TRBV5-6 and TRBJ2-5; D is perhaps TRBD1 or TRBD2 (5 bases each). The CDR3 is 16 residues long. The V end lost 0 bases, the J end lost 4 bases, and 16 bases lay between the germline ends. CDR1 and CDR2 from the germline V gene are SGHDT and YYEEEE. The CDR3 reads CASSLAFSFGGETQYF. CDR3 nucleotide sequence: TGTGCCAGCAGCTTGGCCTTTAGTTTTGGGGGAGAGACCCAGTACTTC.

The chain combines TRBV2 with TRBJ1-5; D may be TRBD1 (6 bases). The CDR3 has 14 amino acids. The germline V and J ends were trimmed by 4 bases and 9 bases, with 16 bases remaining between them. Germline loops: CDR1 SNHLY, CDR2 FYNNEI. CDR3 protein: CASSGTRGPGPQHF. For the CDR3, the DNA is TGTGCCAGCAGTGGTACCAGGGGCCCGGGGCCCCAGCATTTT.

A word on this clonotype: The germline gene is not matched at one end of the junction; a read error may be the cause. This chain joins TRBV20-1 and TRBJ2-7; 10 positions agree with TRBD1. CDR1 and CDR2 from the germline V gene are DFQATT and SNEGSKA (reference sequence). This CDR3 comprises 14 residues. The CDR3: CSASTGTGAYERYF. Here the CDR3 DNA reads TGCAGTGCTAGTACCGGGACAGGGGCCTACGAGCGGTACTTC.

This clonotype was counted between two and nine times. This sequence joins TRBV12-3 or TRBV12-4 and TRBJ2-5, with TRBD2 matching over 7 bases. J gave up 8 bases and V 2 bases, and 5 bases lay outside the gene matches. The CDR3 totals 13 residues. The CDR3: CASSLSSGNTQYF. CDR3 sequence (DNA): TGTGCCAGCAGTTTATCTAGCGGAAATACCCAGTACTTC.

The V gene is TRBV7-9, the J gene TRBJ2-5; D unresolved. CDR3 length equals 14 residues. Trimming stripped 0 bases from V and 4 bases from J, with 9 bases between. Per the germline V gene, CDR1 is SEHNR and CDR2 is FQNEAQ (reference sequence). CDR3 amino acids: CASSLAVLGETQYF. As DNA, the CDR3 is TGTGCCAGCAGCTTAGCTGTCTTGGGAGAGACCCAGTACTTC.

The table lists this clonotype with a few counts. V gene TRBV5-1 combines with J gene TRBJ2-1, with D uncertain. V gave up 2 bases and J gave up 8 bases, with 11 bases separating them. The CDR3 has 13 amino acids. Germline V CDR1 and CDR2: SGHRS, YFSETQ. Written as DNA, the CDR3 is TGCGCCAGCAGCTTAGGCGCAGTTTATGAGCAGTTCTTC. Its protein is CASSLGAVYEQFF.

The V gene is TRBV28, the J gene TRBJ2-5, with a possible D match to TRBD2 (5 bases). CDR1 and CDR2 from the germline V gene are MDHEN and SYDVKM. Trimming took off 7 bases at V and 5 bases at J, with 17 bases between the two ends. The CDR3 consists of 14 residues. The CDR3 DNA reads TGTGCCAGCACTGGGTCGGCGGGCGGGGAGACCCAGTACTTC. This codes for CASTGSAGGETQYF. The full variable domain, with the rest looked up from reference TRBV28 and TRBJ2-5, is DVKVTQSSRYLVKRTGEKVFLECVQDMDHENMFWYRQDPGLGLRLIYFSYDVKMKEKGDIPEGYSVSREKKERFSLILESASTNQTSMYLCASTGSAGGETQYFGPGTRLLVL.

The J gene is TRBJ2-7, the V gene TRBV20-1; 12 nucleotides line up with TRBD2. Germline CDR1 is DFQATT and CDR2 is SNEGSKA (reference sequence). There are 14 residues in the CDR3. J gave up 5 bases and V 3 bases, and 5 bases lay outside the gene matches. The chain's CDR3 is CSASLAGGPHEQYF. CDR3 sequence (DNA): TGCAGTGCTAGCCTAGCGGGGGGGCCCCACGAGCAGTACTTC.

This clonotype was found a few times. CDR3 residues: CASSYSTLTGANVLTF. CDR3 DNA: TGTGCCAGCAGTTACTCGACTCTGACCGGGGCCAACGTCCTGACTTTC. The chain employs TRBV6-5 and TRBJ2-6; D uncertain. Germline loops: CDR1 MNHEY, CDR2 SVGAGI. V was cut by 0 bases and J by 4 bases, with 10 bases left in between. The CDR3 spans 16 residues.

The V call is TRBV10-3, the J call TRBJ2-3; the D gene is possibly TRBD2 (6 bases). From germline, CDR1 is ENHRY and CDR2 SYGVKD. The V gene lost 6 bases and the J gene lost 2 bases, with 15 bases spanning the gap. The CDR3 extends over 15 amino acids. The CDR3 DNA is TGTGCCATCAGGCCGGGACTTTCCAACACAGATACGCAGTATTTT. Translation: CAIRPGLSNTDTQYF.